What follows are 26 T cell receptor beta chains derived from one specimen sequenced in a study of cytomegalovirus exposure and HLA in healthy donors (dated by TCRdb to the late 2010s). The library was generated by the immunoSEQ multiplex PCR assay. Held by TCRdb, this immuneACCESS table contains in-frame sequences only and omits some clones. Under half of the omission traces to an unresolved V gene where checked; the cause of the rest is unknown. In all, the sample holds roughly 65,000 clones, and over 85% of those were seen once. The biggest ten clones account for about 4.2% of the sample. The sequenced sample consisted of PBMCs. Source of these receptors: a man in his late teens or twenties in good health and CMV-seropositive.

CDR3 protein: CASRERGASYEQYF. The CDR3 DNA is TGTGCCAGCAGGGAGCGGGGTGCTTCCTACGAGCAGTACTTC. The V and J genes are TRBV6-1 and TRBJ2-7, with 7 bases aligning to TRBD2. The CDR3 contains 14 residues. Trimming removed 6 bases from V and 1 base from J; junction bases left unmatched: 6. The germline V gene has CDR1 MNHNS and CDR2 SASEGT.

This clone appeared a single time. This chain uses TRBV5-1 with TRBJ1-4; 8 positions agree with TRBD1. Germline assignment: CDR1 SGHRS and CDR2 YFSETQ. V trimming: 4 bases; J trimming: 7 bases; junction bases outside the gene matches: 6. The CDR3 is made up of 14 amino acids. The CDR3 sequence is CASSDRDRSEKLFF. The DNA for the CDR3 is TGCGCCAGCAGCGACCGGGACAGGAGTGAAAAACTGTTTTTT.

The V gene is TRBV6-6, the J gene TRBJ2-7; maybe TRBD1 (5 bases). The V and J ends lost 2 bases and 0 bases respectively, with 8 bases between them. The V gene's germline CDR1 is MNHNY and CDR2 SVGAGI (reference sequence). The CDR3 spans 14 residues. CDR3 nucleotide sequence: TGTGCCAGCAGTTACGGGGCCCACTCCTACGAGCAGTACTTC. It yields the protein CASSYGAHSYEQYF.

This chain connects TRBV28 to TRBJ1-2; 8 bases agree with TRBD1. CDR1 is MDHEN, CDR2 SYDVKM, per germline. With V trimmed by 6 bases and J by 8 bases, 11 bases remained unmatched. CDR3 length: 14 amino acids. This CDR3 is CASRTRTGRIGYTF. In nucleotides, the CDR3 is TGTGCCAGCAGAACCCGGACAGGGAGGATAGGCTACACCTTC.

This chain uses TRBV12-5 with TRBJ2-2; D might be TRBD1 (6 bases). CDR3 size: 19 residues. CDR1 and CDR2 from the germline V gene are LGHNT and FRNRAP. Trimming removed 0 bases at V and 4 bases at J, with 21 bases between. The CDR3: CASGLVRGTPTGATGELFF. CDR3 nucleotide sequence: TGTGCTAGTGGTTTGGTAAGGGGGACCCCAACAGGAGCCACCGGGGAGCTGTTTTTT. Drawing the rest from reference TRBV12-5 and TRBJ2-2, the complete variable domain is DARVTQTPRHKVTEMGQEVTMRCQPILGHNTVFWYRQTMMQGLELLAYFRNRAPLDDSGMPKDRFSAEMPDATLATLKIQPSEPRDSAVYFCASGLVRGTPTGATGELFFGEGSRLTVL.

The CDR3 reads CASAGQHNYGYTF. The CDR3 nucleotides read TGTGCCTCAGCAGGACAGCATAACTATGGCTACACCTTC. The chain is built from TRBV19 and TRBJ1-2; D possibly corresponds to TRBD1 (6 bases). The germline V gene has CDR1 LNHDA and CDR2 SQIVND (reference sequence). This CDR3 has 13 amino acids. Trimming cost V 11 bases and J 1 base, with 14 bases left between them.

The J gene is TRBJ1-1, the V gene TRBV6-5, with D uncertain. Germline V gene lookup returns CDR1 MNHEY and CDR2 SVGAGI. V shed 8 bases and J shed 0 bases, with 10 bases lying between them. The CDR3 loop spans 13 amino acids. Here the CDR3 DNA reads TGTGCCAGCTTGCCGCGAGTGAACACTGAAGCTTTCTTT. It translates to CASLPRVNTEAFF.

The rearrangement uses TRBV6-1 and TRBJ2-5; perhaps TRBD2 as D (5 bases). The CDR3 spans 14 residues. Germline lookup yields CDR1 MNHNS and CDR2 SASEGT. Between the trimmed V and J ends, which lost 3 bases and 5 bases, there was a span of 13 bases. The CDR3 DNA follows: TGTGCCAGCAGTGATTTTCGGGGTGGGGAGACCCAGTACTTC. This sequence encodes CASSDFRGGETQYF.

The J gene is TRBJ2-7, the V gene TRBV11-3, with a possible D match to TRBD2 (7 bases). Trimming removed 5 bases from V and 1 base from J, with 12 bases in between. This CDR3 has 14 residues. Per the germline V gene, CDR1 is SGHNT and CDR2 is YENEEA. The CDR3: CASSKGGESYEQYF. CDR3 DNA: TGTGCCAGCAGCAAAGGGGGGGAATCCTACGAGCAGTACTTC.

The genes are TRBV20-1 and TRBJ2-7; D is undetermined. The V end lost 1 base, the J end lost 3 bases, and 4 bases lay between the germline ends. The germline gives CDR1 DFQATT, CDR2 SNEGSKA (reference sequence). The CDR3 loop spans 11 amino acids. CDR3 amino acids: CSARGYYEQYF. The CDR3 DNA follows: TGCAGTGCTAGAGGCTACTACGAGCAGTACTTC.

The CDR3 protein is CSVEGPGEGEKLFF. CDR3 bases: TGCAGCGTTGAAGGTCCAGGGGAGGGGGAAAAACTGTTTTTT. The chain recombines TRBV29-1 with TRBJ1-4, with D possibly TRBD1 on 6 matching bases. The CDR3 extends over 14 amino acids. V lost 1 base, J lost 8 bases, and 14 bases lay in between. CDR1 is SQVTM and CDR2 is ANQGSEA in the germline V gene.

The chain is built from TRBV7-6 and TRBJ1-3; unclear D gene. The CDR3 is 14 residues long. V lost 5 bases and J lost 1, with 9 bases in between. Germline CDR1 reads SGHVS; CDR2 reads FNYEAQ. The CDR3 nucleotides read TGTGCCAGCAGCCTCGCGGAATCTGGAAACACCATATATTTT. The encoded protein is CASSLAESGNTIYF.

V and J are TRBV4-2 and TRBJ2-7, with TRBD2 identical over 7 bases. Trimming removed 0 bases from V and 0 bases from J; junction bases left unmatched: 2. This CDR3 contains 15 residues. In germline, CDR1 is LGHNA, CDR2 YNFKEQ. The CDR3 DNA reads as TGTGCCAGCAGCCAAGAAGCGGGGAGCTCCTACGAGCAGTACTTC. It yields the protein CASSQEAGSSYEQYF.

The rearrangement uses TRBV27 and TRBJ2-3; TRBD2 is a possible D gene (5 bases). This CDR3 has 12 residues. With 9 bases removed from V and 5 bases from J, the gap between germline ends came to 12 bases. The germline gives CDR1 MNHEY, CDR2 SMNVEV (reference sequence). As DNA, the CDR3 is TGTGCCAGTTCCCCACTAGGAGATACGCAGTATTTT. The encoded protein is CASSPLGDTQYF.

The rearrangement uses TRBV10-3 and TRBJ2-4; 9 bases map to TRBD1. This CDR3 region has 16 residues. From germline, CDR1 is ENHRY and CDR2 SYGVKD. The V segment lost 3 bases and the J segment 9 bases; nucleotides outside the gene matches: 12. Here the CDR3 DNA reads TGTGCCATCAGTGACCCGGGACAGGGAGGTAAAGGCATTCAGTACTTC. Translating gives CAISDPGQGGKGIQYF.

The chain couples TRBV4-1 to TRBJ2-5; 11 bases map to TRBD1. Germline CDR1 is MGHRA and CDR2 is YSYEKL. This CDR3 is built from 16 residues. The V segment lost 2 bases and the J segment 4 bases; nucleotides outside the gene matches: 6. The CDR3, as DNA: TGCGCCAGCAGCCAACATGGACAGGGGGCTCGAGAGACCCAGTACTTC. This encodes CASSQHGQGARETQYF.

This clone was detected once. The rearrangement links TRBV27 to TRBJ2-3; D remains unclear. This CDR3 region has 13 residues. The germline gives CDR1 MNHEY, CDR2 SMNVEV (reference sequence). V lost 3 bases to trimming and J lost 3 bases, with 7 bases between them. The CDR3 coding sequence is TGTGCCAGCAGTTTCCCCTCTACAGATACGCAGTATTTT. Translation gives CASSFPSTDTQYF.

The V call is TRBV7-3, the J call TRBJ1-5; TRBD1 agrees at 9 bases. CDR1 and CDR2 from the germline V gene are SGHTA and FQGTGA. After removal of 1 base from V and 1 base from J, the junction contained 11 bases not matched to a gene. The length of the CDR3 is 19 residues. CDR3 nucleotides: TGTGCCAGCAGCTTAAGAGGGGAGAGGGACAGGGAGAGCAATCAGCCCCAGCATTTT. It encodes CASSLRGERDRESNQPQHF.

This rearrangement joins TRBV28 to TRBJ2-7; TRBD1 might be the D (6 bases). The V and J ends lost 8 bases and 2 bases respectively, with 13 bases between them. Per germline, CDR1 MDHEN and CDR2 SYDVKM. The CDR3 is 13 residues long. The CDR3 sequence is CASRTGITYEQYF. For the CDR3, the DNA is TGTGCCAGCCGAACAGGGATTACCTACGAGCAGTACTTC.

The chain couples TRBV19 to TRBJ1-1; TRBD1 agrees at 7 bases. The CDR3 covers 18 residues. The V gene end was trimmed by 4 bases and the J gene end by 0 bases; junction bases not matched to a gene: 14. CDR1 LNHDA and CDR2 SQIVND come from the germline V gene (reference sequence). In DNA, the CDR3 is TGTGCCAGTAGTAACCGGGACAGCATAAATCGGGTGAACACTGAAGCTTTCTTT. It codes for CASSNRDSINRVNTEAFF.

The chain links TRBV27 to TRBJ1-4, with D maybe TRBD1 (5 bases). Germline CDR1 and CDR2: MNHEY and SMNVEV (reference sequence). Trimming took 5 bases from V and 0 from J, leaving 7 bases between them. The CDR3 totals 14 residues. CDR3 sequence (DNA): TGTGCCAGCAGTCTAGGGGCAACTAATGAAAAACTGTTTTTT. It translates to CASSLGATNEKLFF.

This sequence joins TRBV7-3 and TRBJ2-1; the match to TRBD1 covers 12 bases. There are 16 residues in the CDR3. Trimming took 2 bases from V and 8 from J; bases not matched to a gene: 7. The germline CDR1 and CDR2 sequences are SGHTA and FQGTGA. CDR3 sequence reads: CASSLVGTGGIDEQFF. CDR3 nucleotide sequence: TGTGCCAGCAGCTTAGTTGGGACAGGGGGCATCGATGAGCAGTTCTTC. Using reference TRBV7-3 and TRBJ2-1 for the parts outside the CDR3, the full variable domain is GAGVSQTPSNKVTEKGKYVELRCDPISGHTALYWYRQSLGQGPEFLIYFQGTGAADDSGLPNDRFFAVRPEGSVSTLKIQRTERGDSAVYLCASSLVGTGGIDEQFFGPGTRLTVL.

J is TRBJ2-3 and V is TRBV11-3; D ambiguous. This CDR3 is 14 amino acids long. Per the germline V gene, CDR1 is SGHNT and CDR2 is YENEEA. V lost 8 bases and J lost 0, with 12 bases in between. The CDR3 is CASGRGSSTDTQYF. CDR3 coding DNA: TGTGCCAGCGGTAGAGGATCTAGCACAGATACGCAGTATTTT.

The J gene is TRBJ2-5, the V gene TRBV4-2, with 8 positions matching TRBD2. The V gene's germline CDR1 is LGHNA and CDR2 YNFKEQ. After removal of 1 base from V and 1 base from J, the junction contained 17 bases not matched to a gene. CDR3 length: 20 amino acids. The CDR3 DNA reads TGTGCCAGCAGCCAAGTCTGGAGCGGGAGCGGAGAAAAGTCCCAAGAGACCCAGTACTTC. It yields the protein CASSQVWSGSGEKSQETQYF.

This chain uses TRBV9 with TRBJ2-2; D not certain. The CDR3 covers 15 residues. Germline CDR1 is SGDLS and CDR2 is YYNGEE. V lost 0 bases and J 4 bases, leaving 10 bases between the germline ends. The CDR3 sequence is CASSVESRITGELFF. The CDR3 DNA follows: TGTGCCAGCAGCGTAGAATCTAGAATCACCGGGGAGCTGTTTTTT.

The chain employs TRBV6-1 and TRBJ1-5, with D uncertain. Germline V lookup: CDR1 MNHNS, CDR2 SASEGT. The CDR3 is made up of 16 amino acids. Trimming cost V 0 bases and J 2 bases, with 11 bases left between them. The CDR3 is CASSEARGSGNQPQHF. For the CDR3, the DNA is TGTGCCAGCAGTGAAGCGCGGGGTTCCGGCAATCAGCCCCAGCATTTT.